A single sample is the source of the 8 T cell receptor beta chains below, sequenced in a study of T cell responses to AZD1222 COVID-19 vaccine. Assay used: immunoSEQ multiplex PCR; TCRdb lists only in-frame clones, some missing. The sample records about 100,000 clones, approximately 91% being singletons. The sequencing here drew on peripheral blood, taken on day 0 of AZD1222 vaccination. All receptors derive from an adult in good health.

The chain has TRBV6-5 and TRBJ2-7, with D possibly being TRBD2 (5 bases). Trimming took off 6 bases at V and 6 bases at J, with 12 bases between the two ends. CDR3 size: 12 residues. CDR1 is MNHEY, CDR2 SVGAGI, per germline. The CDR3 spells CASSYTGTEQYF. CDR3 bases: TGTGCCAGCAGCTACACGGGAACCGAGCAGTACTTC.

The chain combines TRBV5-4 with TRBJ2-5; D not certain. From germline, CDR1 is SGHNT and CDR2 YYREEE (reference sequence). The CDR3 runs to 14 residues. Trimming took 0 bases from V and 5 from J, leaving 11 bases between them. CDR3 residues: CASSLVISKETQYF. CDR3 coding DNA: TGTGCCAGCAGCTTGGTTATTTCTAAGGAGACCCAGTACTTC.

This clone was recorded only once. This chain links TRBV2 with TRBJ2-3, with 7 bases that match TRBD2. V dropped 6 bases and J dropped 0; count of bases not matched to a gene: 9. CDR1 is SNHLY, CDR2 FYNNEI, per germline. CDR3 length: 16 amino acids. CDR3 bases: TGTGCCAGCAGAGCGGGACTAACCCGAAGCACAGATACGCAGTATTTT. It translates to CASRAGLTRSTDTQYF.

This chain uses TRBV28 with TRBJ1-2, with a tentative D call TRBD1 (6 bases). V was trimmed by 4 bases and J by 2 bases, leaving 17 bases between them. The V gene's germline CDR1 is MDHEN and CDR2 SYDVKM. This CDR3 has 16 amino acids. The CDR3 DNA reads as TGTGCCAGCAGTTCCGAGGGCGTAGGGGGGAACTATGGCTACACCTTC. It codes for CASSSEGVGGNYGYTF.

This clone was picked up one time. The chain carries TRBV15 and TRBJ2-7, with D possibly matching TRBD2 (5 bases). CDR3 length equals 14 residues. Germline values: CDR1 LNHNV, CDR2 YYDKDF (reference sequence). Between the trimmed V and J ends, which lost 1 base and 3 bases, there was a span of 10 bases. The CDR3 here is CATSRGRGNYEQYF. The CDR3 DNA is TGTGCCACCAGCAGAGGACGAGGGAACTACGAGCAGTACTTC.

Only one count was recorded for this clone. The J gene is TRBJ1-5, the V gene TRBV18; 9 nucleotides match TRBD1. Germline CDR1 reads KGHSH; CDR2 reads LQKENI. The V and J ends lost 3 bases and 2 bases, in that order; junction bases with no gene match: 8. The CDR3 has 17 amino acids. The CDR3 DNA is TGTGCCAGCTCACCTGGGGGATGGACAGGGGGCAATCAGCCCCAGCATTTT. Its protein product is CASSPGGWTGGNQPQHF. Combining the CDR3 with reference TRBV18 and TRBJ1-5 gives the whole variable domain NAGVMQNPRHLVRRRGQEARLRCSPMKGHSHVYWYRQLPEEGLKFMVYLQKENIIDESGMPKERFSAEFPKEGPSILRIQQVVRGDSAAYFCASSPGGWTGGNQPQHFGDGTRLSIL.

V gene TRBV19 combines with J gene TRBJ1-2, with D possibly being TRBD1 (5 bases). Germline V CDR1 and CDR2: LNHDA, SQIVND (reference sequence). The CDR3 has 12 amino acids. Trimming took off 8 bases at V and 4 bases at J, with 11 bases between the two ends. The CDR3 bases are TGTGCCAGTTATCAGGGAGTCTATGGCTACACCTTC. Protein sequence: CASYQGVYGYTF.

This sequence joins TRBV7-3 and TRBJ2-2, with 7 bases lining up with TRBD2. This CDR3 is built from 14 residues. The germline V gene has CDR1 SGHTA and CDR2 FQGTGA. Trimming cost V 8 bases and J 1 base; bases outside gene matches: 4. The CDR3 spells CASGRAGNTGELFF. The CDR3 DNA sequence: TGTGCCAGCGGGAGGGCCGGGAACACCGGGGAGCTGTTTTTT.